This T cell receptor beta chain was profiled in a study of blood T cells in healthy people across ages. A second PCR, run for roughly 7 to 12 cycles, used a sample-barcoded 5' primer plus a J-beta primer mix. Each CDR3 protein is one row after TCRdb ran MiXCR on the 5' RACE reads. This sample has 750,000 to 950,000 distinct CDR3 sequences, with 29% found just once. The CDR3 covers 13 residues. Germline CDR1 reads DFQATT; CDR2 reads SNEGSKA (reference sequence). The V end lost 5 bases, the J end lost 8 bases, and 18 bases lay between the germline ends. The same sample was also studied in work on T cells of mothers and their children.

Sequences were obtained from blood. The chain has TRBV20-1 and TRBJ1-2; D gene ambiguous. The TCR comes from a woman aged 40 to 49 in good health. The CDR3 DNA is TGCAGTGCTCTAATGCCAGGCGGCTACGGCTACACCTTC. Its protein is CSALMPGGYGYTF.